The entry that follows covers one T cell receptor beta chain sequence. Its antigen is currently unknown. This entry belongs to a study of CXCR3-negative and CXCR3-positive naive CD8 T cells. Findings and limits, study-wide: Compared with CXCR3-negative naive cells, CXCR3-positive naive cells showed more hydrophobic TRB CDR3s. Post-cryopreservation CXCR3 expression was partly diminished, and the bulk of assays employed fresh PBMCs. For memory CD8+ cells diversity was much lower, but both naive subsets had comparably high diversity.

Investigators sorted each CD8+ T cell subset in triplicate, taking approximately 330,000 cells each time. Naive CD8+ T cells were CD45RO-CCR7+CD27+CD95-. The authors made the TRB cDNA libraries by 5' RACE using UMI labels. TCRdb reprocessed the 5' RACE reads and stores each CDR3 protein as one record, lacking DNA. This sample's table reports around 150,000 distinct CDR3 sequences. The origin of this receptor is a human donor in good health. Some clones in this sample may be carry-over from other donors' samples. The sequenced sample consisted of naive CXCR3+ CD8+ T cells from blood. Subset denoted: CD45RO-CCR7+CD27+CD95- naive CD8+ T cells expressing CXCR3 (TNR3+).

The CDR3 region is CAISGVTGEAFF. The chain uses TRBV10-3 and TRBJ1-1; TCRdb reports TRBD1, a call that lacks DNA to check it against. The CDR3 contains 12 residues. Germline CDR1 reads ENHRY; CDR2 reads SYGVKD.